The sequence of this T cell receptor beta chain was determined in a study of blood T cells in healthy people across ages. The use of a sample-barcoded 5' primer and a J-beta primer mix characterized a second PCR of roughly 6 to 11 cycles. MiXCR, applied by TCRdb to the 5' RACE reads, yields one record per CDR3 protein. Of about 1.7 million distinct CDR3 sequences in the sample, approximately 30% are singletons; the top ten hold roughly 8.2%. The germline gives CDR1 DFQATT, CDR2 SNEGSKA (reference sequence). V lost 6 bases and J lost 3, with 12 bases in between. The CDR3 covers 13 residues. Sequencing used blood. The V call is TRBV20-1, the J call TRBJ2-1; tentative D call: TRBD1 (5 bases). The receptor's source is a woman aged 25 to 39 in good health. DNA of the CDR3: TGCAGTGCCATGCTTACAGGCTACAATGAGCAGTTCTTC. It specifies CSAMLTGYNEQFF.